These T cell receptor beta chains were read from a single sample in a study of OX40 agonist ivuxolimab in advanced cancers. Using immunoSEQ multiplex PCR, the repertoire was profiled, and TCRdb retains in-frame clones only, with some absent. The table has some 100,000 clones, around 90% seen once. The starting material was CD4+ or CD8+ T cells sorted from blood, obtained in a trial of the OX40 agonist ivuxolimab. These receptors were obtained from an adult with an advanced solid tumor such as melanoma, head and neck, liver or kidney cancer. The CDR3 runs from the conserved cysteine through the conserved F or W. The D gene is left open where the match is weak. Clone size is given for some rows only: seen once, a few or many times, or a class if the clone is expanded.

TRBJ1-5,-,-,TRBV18,CASSPRDGNQPQHF,TGTGCCAGCTCACCGAGAGACGGGAATCAGCCCCAGCATTTT
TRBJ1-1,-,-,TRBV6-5,CASSQMGVTEAFF,TGTGCCAGCAGCCAGATGGGGGTCACTGAAGCTTTCTTT
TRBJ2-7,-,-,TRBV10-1,CASSDPGSPYEQYF,TGCGCCAGCAGTGACCCAGGTTCCCCCTACGAGCAGTACTTC
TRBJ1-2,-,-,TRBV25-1,CASSDGAGQTYGYTF,TGTGCCAGCAGTGACGGTGCCGGGCAGACCTATGGCTACACCTTC
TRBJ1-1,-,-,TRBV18,CASSPYRAGDTEAFF,TGTGCCAGCTCACCGTACAGGGCGGGGGACACTGAAGCTTTCTTT
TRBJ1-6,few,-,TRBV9,CASSVEVQTSYNSPLHF,TGTGCCAGCAGCGTAGAGGTTCAGACATCCTATAATTCACCCCTCCACTTT
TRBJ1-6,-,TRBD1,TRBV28,CASSLLNRGSPLHF,TGTGCCAGCAGTTTATTGAACAGGGGGTCACCCCTCCACTTT
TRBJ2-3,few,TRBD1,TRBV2,CASSSGALQGPADTQYF,TGTGCCAGCAGTAGTGGGGCCTTACAGGGGCCGGCAGATACGCAGTATTTT
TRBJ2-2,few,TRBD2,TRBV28,CASSRVGRAGTGELFF,TGTGCCAGCAGCCGCGTGGGGAGGGCGGGGACCGGGGAGCTGTTTTTT
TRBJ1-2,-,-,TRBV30,CAWSTTARGSAF,TGTGCCTGGAGTACAACCGCACGGGGTAGCGCCTTC
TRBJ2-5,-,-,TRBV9,CASSVVGFSETQYF,TGTGCCAGCAGCGTAGTGGGGTTCTCTGAGACCCAGTACTTC
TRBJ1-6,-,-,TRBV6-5,CASQTEFNSPLHF,TGTGCCAGCCAAACAGAATTCAATTCACCCCTCCACTTT
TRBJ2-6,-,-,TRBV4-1,CASSQDVSSGANVLTF,TGCGCCAGCAGCCAAGATGTGAGCTCTGGGGCCAACGTCCTGACTTTC
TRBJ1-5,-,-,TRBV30,CAWSPGNQPQHF,TGTGCCTGGAGTCCAGGTAATCAGCCCCAGCATTTT
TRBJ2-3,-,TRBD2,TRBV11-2,CASSLILAGRTQYF,TGTGCCAGCAGCTTGATACTAGCGGGCCGTACGCAGTATTTT
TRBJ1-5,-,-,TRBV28,CASGWGIQGSQPQHF,TGTGCCAGCGGCTGGGGGATCCAGGGCTCGCAGCCCCAGCATTTT
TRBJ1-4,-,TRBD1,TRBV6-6,CASSYRQGTANEKLFF,TGTGCCAGCAGTTACCGACAGGGAACGGCTAATGAAAAACTGTTTTTT
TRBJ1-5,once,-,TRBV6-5,CASRSTGGDQPQHF,TGTGCCAGCAGGTCTACAGGCGGGGATCAGCCCCAGCATTTT
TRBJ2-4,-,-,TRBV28,CASSSPGLAKNIQYF,TGTGCCAGCAGTTCCCCAGGATTGGCCAAAAACATTCAGTACTTC
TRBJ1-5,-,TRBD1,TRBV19,CASSAGQRVDQPQHF,TGTGCCAGTAGTGCGGGACAGCGGGTGGATCAGCCCCAGCATTTT
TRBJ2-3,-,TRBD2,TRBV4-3,CASSQDPPGGTDTQYF,TGCGCCAGCAGCCAAGATCCCCCGGGGGGGACAGATACGCAGTATTTT
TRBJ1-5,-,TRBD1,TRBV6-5,CARGGQEYSNQPQHF,TGTGCCAGAGGGGGACAGGAGTATAGCAATCAGCCCCAGCATTTT
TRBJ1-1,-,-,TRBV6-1,CASNQVAAGTEAFF,TGTGCCAGCAATCAGGTAGCCGCGGGGACTGAAGCTTTCTTT
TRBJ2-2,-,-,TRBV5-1,CASSFLAGVPGELFF,TGCGCCAGCAGCTTCCTGGCAGGGGTCCCCGGGGAGCTGTTTTTT
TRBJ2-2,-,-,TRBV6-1,CAWGFGGGTGELFF,TGTGCCTGGGGGTTCGGAGGGGGCACCGGGGAGCTGTTTTTT
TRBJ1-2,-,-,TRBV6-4,CASSDSNGPYGYTF,TGTGCCAGCAGTGACTCGAACGGTCCCTATGGCTACACCTTC
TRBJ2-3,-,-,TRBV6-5,CASSVSRPADTQYF,TGTGCCAGCAGCGTCTCCAGGCCAGCAGATACGCAGTATTTT
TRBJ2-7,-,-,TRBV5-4,CASSSGGPTKNYEQYF,TGTGCCAGCAGCTCCGGAGGGCCAACCAAAAATTACGAGCAGTACTTC
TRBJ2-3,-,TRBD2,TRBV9,CASSVGTGGYADTQYF,TGTGCCAGCAGCGTAGGTACGGGGGGATATGCAGATACGCAGTATTTT
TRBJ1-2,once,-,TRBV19,CATQPGKGGYGYTF,TGTGCCACTCAACCGGGTAAGGGAGGCTATGGCTACACCTTC
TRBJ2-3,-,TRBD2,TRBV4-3,CASSQVGRVRGGRQYF,TGCGCCAGCAGCCAAGTTGGCAGGGTGCGCGGGGGGAGGCAGTATTTT
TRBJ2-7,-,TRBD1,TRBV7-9,CASSWTGQTEQYF,TGTGCCAGCAGCTGGACAGGGCAGACCGAGCAGTACTTC
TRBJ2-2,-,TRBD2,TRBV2,CASTPGLAGSGELFF,TGTGCCAGCACCCCGGGACTAGCGGGCTCCGGGGAGCTGTTTTTT
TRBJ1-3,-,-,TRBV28,CASSDQQQALGNTIYF,TGTGCCAGCAGCGATCAACAGCAAGCTCTAGGAAACACCATATATTTT
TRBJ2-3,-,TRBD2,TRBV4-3,CASSQDLLTSGDTQYF,TGCGCCAGCAGCCAAGATCTTTTGACTAGCGGGGATACGCAGTATTTT
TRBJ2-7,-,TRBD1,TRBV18,CASSPRDRGPSSYEQYF,TGTGCCAGCTCACCGCGGGACAGGGGCCCCAGCTCCTACGAGCAGTACTTC
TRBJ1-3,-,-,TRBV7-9,CASSLLKQSSGNTIYF,TGTGCCAGCAGCTTACTGAAGCAGAGCTCTGGAAACACCATATATTTT
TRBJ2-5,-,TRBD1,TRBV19,CASKGTGTGKETQYF,TGTGCCAGTAAGGGGACAGGGACGGGTAAGGAGACCCAGTACTTC
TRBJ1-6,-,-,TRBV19,CASSILNSPLHF,TGTGCCAGTAGTATACTTAATTCACCCCTCCACTTT
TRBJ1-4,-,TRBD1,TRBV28,CASGQQGFKLFF,TGTGCCAGCGGCCAACAGGGGTTCAAGCTGTTTTTT
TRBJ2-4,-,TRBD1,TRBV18,CASSPRGQGRQYF,TGTGCCAGCTCACCACGTGGACAGGGGAGGCAGTACTTC
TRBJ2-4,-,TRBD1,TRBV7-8,CASSRQGNIQYF,TGTGCCAGCAGCCGACAGGGAAACATTCAGTACTTC
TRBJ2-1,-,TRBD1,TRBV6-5,CASSYGDRGNEQFF,TGTGCCAGCAGTTACGGGGACAGGGGAAATGAGCAGTTCTTC
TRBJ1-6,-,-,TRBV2,CASSTGPYNSPLHF,TGTGCCAGCAGCACAGGGCCCTATAATTCACCCCTCCACTTT
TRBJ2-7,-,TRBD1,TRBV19,CASSRIAGTGVYEQYF,TGTGCCAGTAGTAGGATTGCCGGGACAGGGGTGTACGAGCAGTACTTC
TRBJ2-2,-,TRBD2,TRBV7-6,CASSKRGGPGTGELFF,TGTGCCAGCAGCAAGCGGGGGGGCCCGGGAACCGGGGAGCTGTTTTTT
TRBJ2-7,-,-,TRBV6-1,CASSDRGGYEQYF,TGTGCCAGCAGTGACAGGGGGGGTTACGAGCAGTACTTC
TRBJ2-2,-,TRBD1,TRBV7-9,CASRQGAGYTGELFF,TGTGCCAGCAGACAGGGGGCAGGGTACACCGGGGAGCTGTTTTTT
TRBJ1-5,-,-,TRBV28,CASSLNGARQPQHF,TGTGCCAGCAGTTTAAATGGGGCCCGCCAGCCCCAGCATTTT
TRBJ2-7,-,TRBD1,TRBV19,CASSPGTGATWEQYF,TGTGCCAGTAGTCCAGGGACAGGGGCAACTTGGGAGCAGTACTTC
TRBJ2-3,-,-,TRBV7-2,CASSLPSFTDTQYF,TGTGCCAGCAGCTTACCGTCCTTCACAGATACGCAGTATTTT
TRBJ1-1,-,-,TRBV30,CAWSQQGLEAFF,TGTGCCTGGAGTCAACAGGGACTTGAAGCTTTCTTT